These T cell receptor beta chains were read from a single sample in a study of cytomegalovirus exposure and HLA in healthy donors. Produced via immunoSEQ multiplex PCR; TCRdb's table is partial and in-frame only. The sample carries tens of thousands of clones, 85% to 95% recorded once. Sequencing input: PBMCs. These receptors were collected from a woman younger than 30 in good health and CMV-seropositive. The CDR3 runs from the conserved cysteine through the conserved F or W. A D gene is named only where the DNA matches it firmly. Rows give clone size only sometimes, using once, few, many, or a class for an expanded clone.

CDR3 length	D gene	V gene	clone size	J gene	CDR3 protein	CDR3 DNA
13	TRBD1	TRBV9	NA	TRBJ2-1	CASCRDRGDEQFF	TGTGCCAGCTGCCGGGACAGGGGCGATGAGCAGTTCTTC
16	TRBD2	TRBV27	NA	TRBJ2-5	CASSLTVAGGQETQYF	TGTGCCAGCAGTTTGACGGTAGCGGGGGGCCAAGAGACCCAGTACTTC
16	NA	TRBV5-7	NA	TRBJ1-2	CASSLDERGTNYGYTF	TGTGCCAGCAGCTTGGATGAAAGGGGAACTAACTATGGCTACACCTTC
16	NA	TRBV2	NA	TRBJ2-1	CASSSRLGSSYNEQFF	TGTGCCAGCAGTTCAAGACTAGGGAGCTCCTACAATGAGCAGTTCTTC
14	NA	TRBV4-1	once	TRBJ2-1	CASSQRGEYNEQFF	TGCGCCAGCAGCCAACGCGGGGAATACAATGAGCAGTTCTTC
15	TRBD2	TRBV9	NA	TRBJ2-3	CASSVGGGGGDPQYF	TGTGCCAGCAGCGTAGGCGGCGGGGGAGGTGATCCGCAGTATTTT
16	NA	TRBV2	NA	TRBJ2-7	CASSEGLGAGVVEQYF	TGTGCCAGCAGTGAAGGGCTGGGCGCAGGGGTAGTCGAGCAGTACTTC
10	NA	TRBV6-4	NA	TRBJ2-7	CASIRYEQYF	TGTGCCTCCATACGGTACGAGCAGTACTTC
15	NA	TRBV7-2	NA	TRBJ1-4	CASSAQGATNEKLFF	TGTGCCAGCAGCGCACAGGGAGCAACTAATGAAAAACTGTTTTTT
15	TRBD1	TRBV28	NA	TRBJ2-3	CASSSETGGTDTQYF	TGTGCCAGCAGTTCCGAGACAGGGGGCACAGATACGCAGTATTTT
14	NA	TRBV5-4	NA	TRBJ2-3	CASSLDLTTDTQYF	TGTGCCAGCAGCCTAGACTTGACCACAGATACGCAGTATTTT
14	NA	TRBV6-4	few	TRBJ1-1	CASRKTGENTEAFF	TGTGCCAGCAGAAAAACGGGGGAGAACACTGAAGCTTTCTTT
16	TRBD1	TRBV27	NA	TRBJ2-3	CASSPLDRGGGNTQYF	TGTGCCAGCAGTCCCTTGGACAGGGGAGGCGGAAATACGCAGTATTTT
14	NA	TRBV6-6	NA	TRBJ1-4	CASSYRGGVEKLFF	TGTGCCAGCAGTTATCGAGGGGGGGTAGAAAAACTGTTTTTT
15	TRBD1	TRBV4-2	NA	TRBJ1-5	CASSQENRGGQPQHF	TGTGCCAGCAGCCAAGAGAACAGGGGCGGTCAGCCCCAGCATTTT
13	TRBD1	TRBV11-2	NA	TRBJ1-2	CASSPRTGSGYTF	TGTGCCAGCAGCCCCCGGACAGGAAGTGGCTACACCTTC
16	TRBD2	TRBV6-6	NA	TRBJ2-4	CASRPSGRENKNIQYF	TGTGCCAGCAGACCTAGCGGGAGGGAAAACAAAAACATTCAGTACTTC
14	TRBD1	TRBV7-9	NA	TRBJ1-2	CASSQDRGIYGYTF	TGTGCCAGCAGCCAGGACAGGGGAATCTATGGCTACACCTTC
14	TRBD2	TRBV7-2	NA	TRBJ2-1	CASSLLAGVDEQFF	TGTGCCAGCAGCCTCTTAGCGGGGGTGGATGAGCAGTTCTTC
15	NA	TRBV4-2	few	TRBJ1-1	CASSQEGARGLEAFF	TGTGCCAGCAGCCAAGAGGGGGCGAGAGGACTTGAAGCTTTCTTT
14	TRBD1	TRBV5-1	NA	TRBJ2-3	CASSWTGDTDTQYF	TGCGCCAGCAGTTGGACAGGGGACACAGATACGCAGTATTTT
13	NA	TRBV10-1	NA	TRBJ2-7	CASSISPGYEQYF	TGCGCCAGCAGTATTAGCCCCGGATACGAGCAGTACTTC
13	NA	TRBV4-1	once	TRBJ2-3	CASSQEPRDTQYF	TGCGCCAGCAGCCAAGAGCCCAGGGATACGCAGTATTTT
17	NA	TRBV19	NA	TRBJ2-1	CASKIDGTPTRHNEQFF	TGTGCCAGTAAGATCGATGGGACTCCTACAAGACACAATGAGCAGTTCTTC
15	NA	TRBV27	NA	TRBJ1-2	CASSFAALLKEGYTF	TGTGCCAGCAGTTTCGCAGCGCTACTCAAAGAAGGCTACACCTTC